This record concerns one TCR beta chain sequence. The data stem from a study of blood T cell repertoires in COVID-19. Study summary: Sites across the United States, Italy and Spain contributed samples from acute and convalescent COVID-19.

This CDR3 has 15 residues. The ends were cut back, 6 bases at V and 0 bases at J, with 12 bases in the middle. CDR1 is SNHLY, CDR2 FYNNEI, per germline. The protocol was immunoSEQ multiplex PCR, while the TCRdb copy is restricted to in-frame clones and leaves out a portion. The top ten hold around 0.84% of the sample, which has approximately 300,000 clones, roughly 91% seen once. The sequence was collected from a man between 25 and 39 years old with acute or convalescent COVID-19. The sequenced sample was peripheral blood. The chain has TRBV2 and TRBJ1-3; no clear D gene. The CDR3 nucleotides are TGTGCCAGCAGACTGGGTTGGAGCTCTGGAAACACCATATATTTT. This encodes CASRLGWSSGNTIYF.